One TCR beta chain is described in this entry. Its antigen is as yet unknown. The assay was immunoSEQ multiplex PCR, and TCRdb's table has in-frame clones only and misses some. The table lists around 150,000 clones, approximately 80% of them singletons. This entry is derived from a study of cytomegalovirus exposure and HLA in healthy donors. About the research overall: The roughly 120 validation repertoires, a later analysis reported, used the same platform as the roughly 730 repertoires from the first cohort.

J gave up 3 bases and V 3 bases, and 5 bases lay outside the gene matches. The CDR3 has 15 residues. Per germline, CDR1 SGHVS and CDR2 FQNEAQ. Broader study findings: It was found in a later analysis that first-cohort TCR clusters tended to co-occur in the 100 to 150 validation repertoires. The authors enumerated 150 to 200 TCR beta chains as linked to cytomegalovirus.

V usage is TRBV7-8 and J usage is TRBJ1-1, with 9 bases lining up with TRBD1. The sample taken for sequencing was PBMCs. This sequence originates from a man aged 25 to 40 in good health and CMV-seropositive. CDR3 nucleotides: TGTGCCAGCAGCTTGTCCACAGGGGGCTACACTGAAGCTTTCTTT. It codes for CASSLSTGGYTEAFF.